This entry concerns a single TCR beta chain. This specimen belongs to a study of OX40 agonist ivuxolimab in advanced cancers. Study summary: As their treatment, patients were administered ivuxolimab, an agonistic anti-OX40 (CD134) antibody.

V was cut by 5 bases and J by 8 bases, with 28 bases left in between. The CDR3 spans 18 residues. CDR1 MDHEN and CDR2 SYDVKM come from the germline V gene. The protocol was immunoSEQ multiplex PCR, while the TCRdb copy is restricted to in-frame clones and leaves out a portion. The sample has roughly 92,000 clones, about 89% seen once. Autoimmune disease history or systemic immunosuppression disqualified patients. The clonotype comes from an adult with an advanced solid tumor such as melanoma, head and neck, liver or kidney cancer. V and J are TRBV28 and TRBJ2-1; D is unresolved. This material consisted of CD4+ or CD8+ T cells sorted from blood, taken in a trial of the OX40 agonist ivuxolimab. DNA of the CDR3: TGTGCCAGCAGTCTATCCCCGGTCCAGAGGAAAGTCGTCGATGAGCAGTTCTTC. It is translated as CASSLSPVQRKVVDEQFF.